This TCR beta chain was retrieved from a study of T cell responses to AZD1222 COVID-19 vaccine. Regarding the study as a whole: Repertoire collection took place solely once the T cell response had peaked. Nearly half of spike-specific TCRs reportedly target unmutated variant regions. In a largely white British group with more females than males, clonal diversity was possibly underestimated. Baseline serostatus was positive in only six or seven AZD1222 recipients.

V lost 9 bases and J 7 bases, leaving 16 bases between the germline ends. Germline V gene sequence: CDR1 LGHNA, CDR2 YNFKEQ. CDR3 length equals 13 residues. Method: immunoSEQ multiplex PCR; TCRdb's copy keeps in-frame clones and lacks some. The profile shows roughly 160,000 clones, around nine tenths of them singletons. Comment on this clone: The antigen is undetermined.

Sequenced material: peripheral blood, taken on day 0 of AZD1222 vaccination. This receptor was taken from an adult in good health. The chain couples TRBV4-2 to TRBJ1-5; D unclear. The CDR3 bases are TGTGCCAGTTCCCGGGAACAAGGGCAGCCCCAGCATTTT. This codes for CASSREQGQPQHF.